This TCR beta chain was sequenced during a study of early T cells in non-severe SARS-CoV-2 infection. Overall study context: Whole-blood bulk RNA, unsorted, was sequenced, and chains were unpaired.

V trimming: 1 base; J trimming: 0 bases; junction bases outside the gene matches: 0. Germline V gives CDR1 MNHNS, CDR2 SASEGT. CDR3 length: 15 amino acids. Study results and limitations: Private and CD4 specificities were missed by VDJdb matching, skewed to anti-spike CD8.

This clonotype was seen ten or more times. Its cognate antigen is unknown. Unique molecular identifiers tagged individual cDNA molecules. TCRdb fed the 5' RACE reads into MiXCR, producing one record per CDR3 protein. This repertoire shows tens of thousands of distinct CDR3 sequences, approximately 12% found once; its top ten account for 4.5%. The TCR sequence derives from an adult who was a healthcare worker with PCR-confirmed SARS-CoV-2 infection or an uninfected control (not recorded which). Input material: whole blood. The chain recombines TRBV6-1 with TRBJ2-7, with TRBD2 identical over 10 bases. The DNA for the CDR3 is TGTGCCAGCAGTGAAGGGACTAGCGGCTCCTACGAGCAGTACTTC. Amino acid sequence: CASSEGTSGSYEQYF.